The 12 T cell receptor beta chains below were found in one sample sequenced in a study of blood T cell repertoires in COVID-19. Sequencing was performed with immunoSEQ multiplex PCR; in TCRdb, only in-frame clones are kept and a portion is missing. The table includes some 150,000 clones, more than 80% detected once. The sample taken for sequencing was peripheral blood. Receptor source: a human donor with acute or convalescent COVID-19. The donor label of this sample is uncertain.

This clone is a singleton in its sample. The chain couples TRBV6-5 to TRBJ2-6; 7 nucleotides align to TRBD1. Germline V CDR1 and CDR2: MNHEY, SVGAGI. With V trimmed by 2 bases and J by 3 bases, 4 bases remained unmatched. The CDR3 covers 16 residues. The CDR3 protein is CASSYNPGGGANVLTF. CDR3 in DNA: TGTGCCAGCAGTTACAACCCAGGGGGTGGGGCCAACGTCCTGACTTTC.

The V gene is TRBV9, the J gene TRBJ1-4, with unresolved D. V lost 5 bases and J 10 bases, leaving 12 bases between the germline ends. The CDR3 contains 12 residues. From germline, CDR1 is SGDLS and CDR2 YYNGEE. The CDR3 protein is CASSPGSAKLFF. The CDR3 nucleotides read TGTGCCAGCAGTCCGGGGTCCGCAAAACTGTTTTTT.

V is TRBV7-9 and J is TRBJ1-1; D gene unclear. This CDR3 region has 14 residues. V lost 7 bases, J lost 1 base, and 13 bases lay in between. Looked up from germline, CDR1 is SEHNR and CDR2 is FQNEAQ (reference sequence). This CDR3 is CASTLLGGNTEAFF. Here the CDR3 DNA reads TGTGCCAGCACCCTCTTGGGAGGGAACACTGAAGCTTTCTTT.

The chain has TRBV5-1 and TRBJ2-5, with a possible D match to TRBD1 (5 bases). CDR1 and CDR2 (germline): SGHRS, YFSETQ. V was shortened by 5 bases and J by 1 base, with 9 bases between the two germline ends. The CDR3 consists of 13 residues. The CDR3 sequence is CASSRRGQETQYF. The DNA of the CDR3 is TGCGCCAGCAGTAGAAGGGGCCAAGAGACCCAGTACTTC.

This clone was counted a single time. The rearrangement uses TRBV27 and TRBJ1-1, with D possibly being TRBD1 (6 bases). Trimming cost V 4 bases and J 11 bases, with 17 bases left between them. The CDR3 length is 13 residues. CDR1 and CDR2 (germline): MNHEY, SMNVEV (reference sequence). Here the CDR3 reads CASSWGPGLAAFF. The CDR3 DNA reads as TGTGCCAGCAGTTGGGGGCCTGGTCTGGCGGCTTTCTTT.

V and J are TRBV30 and TRBJ2-5, with TRBD2 identical over 12 bases. Germline V gene lookup returns CDR1 GTSNPN and CDR2 SVGIG (reference sequence). CDR3 length equals 16 residues. The J segment lost 4 bases and the V segment lost 3 bases, leaving 9 bases of the junction unmatched. The CDR3, as DNA: TGTGCCTGGAGGATGACTAGCGGGGGAGGGAGAGAGACCCAGTACTTC. It codes for CAWRMTSGGGRETQYF.

The V gene is TRBV30, the J gene TRBJ1-2, with 10 bases lining up with TRBD1. V dropped 6 bases and J dropped 8; count of bases not matched to a gene: 9. Per the germline V gene, CDR1 is GTSNPN and CDR2 is SVGIG (reference sequence). CDR3 length: 13 amino acids. The CDR3: CACLPGQGGGYTF. As DNA, the CDR3 is TGTGCCTGCCTACCCGGACAGGGGGGCGGCTACACCTTC.

The chain recombines TRBV7-9 with TRBJ2-5; D is possibly TRBD1 (5 bases). The germline CDR1 and CDR2 sequences are SEHNR and FQNEAQ (reference sequence). V lost 5 bases and J 5 bases, leaving 15 bases between the germline ends. The CDR3 has 14 residues. The CDR3 region is CASSHLGARETQYF. CDR3 nucleotides: TGTGCCAGCAGCCACCTAGGGGCCCGGGAGACCCAGTACTTC.

This rearrangement joins TRBV5-6 to TRBJ1-4; D remains unclear. The CDR3 length is 13 residues. In germline, CDR1 is SGHDT, CDR2 YYEEEE. V gave up 0 bases and J gave up 4 bases, with 4 bases separating them. The CDR3: CASSLGLNEKLFF. The CDR3 DNA follows: TGTGCCAGCAGCTTGGGGCTTAATGAAAAACTGTTTTTT.

The chain has TRBV27 and TRBJ2-2; perhaps TRBD2 as D (5 bases). CDR1 is MNHEY, CDR2 SMNVEV, per germline (reference sequence). The CDR3 sequence is 14 residues long. Deletions cut 5 bases from V and 3 bases from J, with 10 bases between. The CDR3 is CASSPWTDTGELFF. The DNA of the CDR3 is TGTGCCAGCAGTCCGTGGACTGACACCGGGGAGCTGTTTTTT.

The sample holds a few counts of this clone. The chain recombines TRBV2 with TRBJ2-7, with D hard to call. V lost 2 bases and J 2 bases, leaving 10 bases between the germline ends. The V gene's germline CDR1 is SNHLY and CDR2 FYNNEI. CDR3 length: 14 residues. The CDR3 nucleotides are TGTGCCAGCAGTGAACCTTCCAGGACCTACGAGCAGTACTTC. It codes for CASSEPSRTYEQYF.

This sequence joins TRBV30 and TRBJ1-1; D may be TRBD1 (6 bases). The germline gives CDR1 GTSNPN, CDR2 SVGIG (reference sequence). Trimming stripped 2 bases from V and 0 bases from J, with 7 bases between. This CDR3 is 13 amino acids long. For the CDR3, the DNA is TGTGCCTGGAGTACAGGGCTGAACACTGAAGCTTTCTTT. Its translation: CAWSTGLNTEAFF.